The rows below give T cell receptor beta chains drawn from one sample of a study of CD8 T cells in ankylosing spondylitis. TCRdb reprocessed the 5' RACE reads with MiXCR, giving one entry per CDR3 protein. This sample has 250,000 or so distinct CDR3 sequences; 18% occur once, and the top ten carry around 32%. The sequencing input was blood, either unsorted or a sorted T cell fraction (not recorded which). Source of these receptors: a male donor with ankylosing spondylitis or in good health (not recorded which). Each CDR3 is given with its conserved first and last residue. A D gene is named only where the DNA matches it firmly. For some rows the clone size is stated as once, few or many, or as a class when expanded; others skip it.

clone size: many
D gene: -
V gene: TRBV9
J gene: TRBJ2-2
CDR3 DNA: TGTGCCAGCAGCCCTCCAACAAGAAACACCGGGGAGCTGTTTTTT
CDR3 protein: CASSPPTRNTGELFF

clone size: -
D gene: -
V gene: TRBV5-1
J gene: TRBJ1-1
CDR3 DNA: TGCGCCAGCAGCTTCGGGCAGGGGACGAACACTGAAGCTTTCTTT
CDR3 protein: CASSFGQGTNTEAFF

clone size: -
D gene: -
V gene: TRBV15
J gene: TRBJ2-7
CDR3 DNA: TGTGCCACCAGCAGAGAAAGAGGAGACAGCCACGAGCAGTACTTC
CDR3 protein: CATSRERGDSHEQYF

clone size: many
D gene: -
V gene: TRBV29-1
J gene: TRBJ2-2
CDR3 DNA: TGCAGCGTTGAGGTCAGGGTGGACACCGGGGAGCTGTTTTTT
CDR3 protein: CSVEVRVDTGELFF

clone size: many
D gene: TRBD1
V gene: TRBV29-1
J gene: TRBJ2-5
CDR3 DNA: TGCAGCGCCGGGACAGGCGATTCAGAGACCCAGTACTTC
CDR3 protein: CSAGTGDSETQYF

clone size: many
D gene: TRBD1
V gene: TRBV12-3/TRBV12-4
J gene: TRBJ1-5
CDR3 DNA: TGTGCCACCGGACAGGGTCCAGTTAGCAATCAGCCCCAGCATTTT
CDR3 protein: CATGQGPVSNQPQHF

clone size: -
D gene: TRBD2
V gene: TRBV12-3/TRBV12-4
J gene: TRBJ2-3
CDR3 DNA: TGTGCCAGCAGGCGGGCGGGGGTCACAGATACGCAGTATTTT
CDR3 protein: CASRRAGVTDTQYF

clone size: -
D gene: -
V gene: TRBV15
J gene: TRBJ2-5
CDR3 DNA: TGTGCCACCAGCAGAGATATGGTTGGGGGTATAGAGACCCAGTACTTC
CDR3 protein: CATSRDMVGGIETQYF

clone size: -
D gene: -
V gene: TRBV12-3/TRBV12-4
J gene: TRBJ2-3
CDR3 DNA: TGTGCCAGCAGTTTAGTTGCACTCACAGATACGCAGTATTTT
CDR3 protein: CASSLVALTDTQYF

clone size: -
D gene: -
V gene: TRBV6-5
J gene: TRBJ2-5
CDR3 DNA: TGTGCCAGCAGTTACTCTGGGTGGACGCCTGAGACCCAGTACTTC
CDR3 protein: CASSYSGWTPETQYF